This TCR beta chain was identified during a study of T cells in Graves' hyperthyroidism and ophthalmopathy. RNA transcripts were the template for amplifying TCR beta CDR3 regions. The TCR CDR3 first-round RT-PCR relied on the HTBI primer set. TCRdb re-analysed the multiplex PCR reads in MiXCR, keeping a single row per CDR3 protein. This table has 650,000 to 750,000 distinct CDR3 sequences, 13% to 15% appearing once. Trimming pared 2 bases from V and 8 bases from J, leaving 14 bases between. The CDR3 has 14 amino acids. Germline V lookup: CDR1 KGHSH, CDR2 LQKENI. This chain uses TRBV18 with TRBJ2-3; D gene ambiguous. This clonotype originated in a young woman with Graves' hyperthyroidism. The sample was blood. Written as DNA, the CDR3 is TGTGCCAGCTCACCAGTGTCAGCCGGCGGTACGCAGTATTTT. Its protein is CASSPVSAGGTQYF.